This entry features one T cell receptor (beta chain) sequence. Its cognate antigen is unknown. The CDR3 length is 14 residues. Germline V lookup: CDR1 SGHTA, CDR2 FQGTGA. Trimming shortened V by 4 bases and J by 5 bases, and 13 bases separated the two germline ends. The entry originates in a study of PD-1 blockade in mismatch repair-deficient tumors. Study conclusions and caveats: Rapid post-treatment expansion, then contraction, generally preceding radiologic response, marked tumor-resident clones.

All patients were mismatch repair deficient, assessed by either PCR or immunohistochemistry. TCRs were sequenced from a few patients responding to pembrolizumab. Measured with immunoSEQ multiplex PCR; TCRdb has only the in-frame clones, and not every one. The sample has fewer than 100,000 clones, 81% seen once; the top ten hold around 2.6%. The TCR sequence derives from an adult with mismatch repair-deficient cancer. This specimen was peripheral blood, taken 12 weeks after starting pembrolizumab. This chain joins TRBV7-3 and TRBJ2-3; D may be TRBD2 (5 bases). CDR3 nucleotide sequence: TGTGCCAGCAGCTCGGGGATGAGCGGAGATACGCAGTATTTT. Protein product: CASSSGMSGDTQYF. Complete variable domain (other parts from reference TRBV7-3 and TRBJ2-3): GAGVSQTPSNKVTEKGKYVELRCDPISGHTALYWYRQSLGQGPEFLIYFQGTGAADDSGLPNDRFFAVRPEGSVSTLKIQRTERGDSAVYLCASSSGMSGDTQYFGPGTRLTVL.